This TCR beta chain was captured by sequencing in a study of CD8+CD57+ T cells in acquired aplastic anemia. General study results and limits: Levels of CD8+ Simpson's diversity were not significantly distinct in patients versus controls.

Germline CDR1 is KGHDR and CDR2 is SFDVKD. CDR3 size: 16 residues. J lost 3 bases, V lost 5 bases, and 5 bases had no gene match. CD8+CD57+ cell expansion had been shown by flow cytometry in patients chosen for sequencing. The patients all had a severe acquired aplastic anemia diagnosis. No therapy was given to patients before blood sampling. The table lists this clonotype with many counts. Its antigen is not identified. CDR3 and TCR beta VDJ profiling relied on a genomic DNA template. Each CDR3 protein is one row after TCRdb ran MiXCR on the reads. This table has 150,000 to 200,000 distinct CDR3 sequences, less than 50% appearing once.

The TCR sequence derives from a human donor with aplastic anemia. The sequenced sample consisted of sorted CD4+, CD8+, or CD8+CD57+ T cells (not recorded which) from PBMCs. V usage is TRBV24-1 and J usage is TRBJ2-1; 11 bases align to TRBD2. CDR3 bases: TGTGCCACCAGTGCCGGACTAGCGGGCCTCTACAATGAGCAGTTCTTC. It encodes CATSAGLAGLYNEQFF.